The 24 T cell receptor beta chains listed next were all sequenced from one sample in a study of T cell repertoires in cytomegalovirus infection (dated 2019 in TCRdb). Sequencing used an Illumina HiSeq 1500. TCRdb redid the processing of the public reads, applying fastp at Q25 and MiXCR, and retained in-frame beta chains. When rows share a CDR3 protein, they turn into one entry using the most common DNA and genes. In this sample the table shows under 850,000 distinct CDR3 sequences, 35% of which occur a single time. The top ten clonotypes cover 2.8% of the sample. Sequenced material: PBMCs. These receptors all stem from a human donor in good health (CMV status not recorded). Some clones in this sample may be carry-over from other donors' samples.

This chain uses TRBV27 with TRBJ2-5, with D perhaps matching TRBD1 (5 bases). This CDR3 region has 11 residues. The germline V gene encodes CDR1 MNHEY and CDR2 SMNVEV (reference sequence). The V and J ends lost 5 bases and 7 bases respectively, with 8 bases between them. The CDR3 DNA follows: TGTGCCAGCAGTGCCCAGGGGACCCAGTACTTC. It translates to CASSAQGTQYF.

This clonotype was picked up a small number of times. This rearrangement joins TRBV19 to TRBJ1-6; TRBD1 might be the D (6 bases). In germline, CDR1 is LNHDA, CDR2 SQIVND (reference sequence). The V end lost 5 bases, the J end lost 9 bases, and 17 bases lay between the germline ends. This CDR3 has 15 amino acids. CDR3 protein: CASSPDSLYLSPLHF. In DNA, the CDR3 is TGTGCCAGTAGTCCGGACAGCTTATACCTTTCACCCCTCCACTTT.

This chain connects TRBV19 to TRBJ1-2, with D hard to call. This CDR3 region has 11 residues. Trimming took off 3 bases at V and 6 bases at J, with 5 bases between the two ends. Germline lookup yields CDR1 LNHDA and CDR2 SQIVND (reference sequence). The CDR3: CASSMGNGYTF. CDR3 in DNA: TGTGCCAGTAGTATGGGTAATGGCTACACCTTC.

This clonotype was observed a few times. CDR3 sequence reads: CASSLVDRGDTEAFF. CDR3 DNA sequence: TGTGCCAGCAGCTTAGTGGATAGGGGTGACACTGAAGCTTTCTTT. This sequence joins TRBV7-2 and TRBJ1-1, with D possibly being TRBD1 (5 bases). CDR3 length: 15 residues. Between the trimmed V and J ends, which lost 1 base and 3 bases, there was a span of 12 bases. Looked up from germline, CDR1 is SGHTA and CDR2 is FQGNSA.

This clonotype has just a few counts. The genes are TRBV7-8 and TRBJ2-7; D is unresolved. V lost 1 base and J 5 bases, leaving 18 bases between the germline ends. The CDR3 loop spans 16 amino acids. Germline CDR1 and CDR2: SGHVS and FQNEAQ. The CDR3 DNA sequence: TGTGCCAGCAGCTTAGGGGTGCGGAGATTTGCCGACGAGCAGTACTTC. This encodes CASSLGVRRFADEQYF.

This clonotype was observed a few times. CDR3 sequence (DNA): TGCAGTGCTAGTTACGAGTACTCCTACGAGCAGTACTTC. Its protein is CSASYEYSYEQYF. The gene calls are TRBV20-1 and TRBJ2-7, with no clear D. The CDR3 has 13 residues. CDR1 and CDR2 from the germline V gene are DFQATT and SNEGSKA (reference sequence). With 3 bases removed from V and 0 bases from J, the gap between germline ends came to 9 bases.

This clonotype was recorded many times. The chain links TRBV7-2 to TRBJ2-7, with D perhaps matching TRBD1 (5 bases). CDR3 size: 14 residues. V was shortened by 3 bases and J by 3 bases, with 12 bases between the two germline ends. Looked up from germline, CDR1 is SGHTA and CDR2 is FQGNSA. This CDR3 reads CASSFYRPNYEQYF. The CDR3 bases are TGTGCCAGCAGCTTTTACAGGCCGAACTACGAGCAGTACTTC.

This clonotype has a handful of counts. The J gene is TRBJ1-2, the V gene TRBV28; no definite D call. The CDR3 consists of 15 residues. V lost 2 bases and J lost 4, with 14 bases in between. Per germline, CDR1 MDHEN and CDR2 SYDVKM. CDR3 in DNA: TGTGCCAGCAGTTTAACCCGGCAGCTTTTCTATGGCTACACCTTC. It codes for CASSLTRQLFYGYTF.

This chain connects TRBV20-1 to TRBJ2-3, with D maybe TRBD2 (6 bases). The germline V gene has CDR1 DFQATT and CDR2 SNEGSKA (reference sequence). Trimming pared 5 bases from V and 2 bases from J, leaving 14 bases between. The CDR3 loop spans 14 amino acids. CDR3 loop: CSAGEDGDTDTQYF. The CDR3 nucleotides are TGCAGTGCTGGGGAGGACGGGGACACAGATACGCAGTATTTT.

V usage is TRBV12-3 or TRBV12-4 and J usage is TRBJ2-7, with 11 nucleotides matching TRBD2. The CDR3 has 14 amino acids. Unmatched junction bases numbered 5, after V lost 6 bases and J lost 4 bases. The CDR3 region has the DNA TGTGCCAGCAGACTAGCGGGGGTCTTGTACGAGCAGTACTTC. Translating it yields CASRLAGVLYEQYF.

This clonotype was counted once. V gene TRBV27 combines with J gene TRBJ2-7; tentatively, D is TRBD1 (6 bases). Germline CDR1 and CDR2: MNHEY and SMNVEV (reference sequence). V dropped 3 bases and J dropped 0 bases, with 9 bases sitting between them. This CDR3 has 14 residues. The CDR3 reads CASSFGQHSYEQYF. The CDR3 nucleotides are TGTGCCAGCAGTTTTGGACAGCACTCCTACGAGCAGTACTTC.

This clonotype occurred a few times. V and J are TRBV28 and TRBJ1-2, with a tentative D call TRBD1 (6 bases). The CDR3 length is 14 residues. The V gene lost 4 bases and the J gene lost 4 bases, with 13 bases spanning the gap. Germline-derived CDR1 and CDR2 are MDHEN and SYDVKM. The CDR3, as DNA: TGTGCCAGCAGTTCAGGGGCCGAGTTCTATGGCTACACCTTC. It is translated as CASSSGAEFYGYTF.

The genes are TRBV7-6 and TRBJ1-1; D remains ambiguous. V lost 5 bases and J lost 5, with 15 bases in between. The CDR3 is 14 residues long. Germline CDR1 reads SGHVS; CDR2 reads FNYEAQ. The CDR3 region is CASSPLPRDTEAFF. Written as DNA, the CDR3 is TGTGCCAGCAGCCCCCTCCCTCGGGATACTGAAGCTTTCTTT.

This clonotype was recorded once. The CDR3 region has the DNA TGTGCCAGCAGTTACTCTGCTAGCTACACCGGGGAGCTGTTTTTT. It yields the protein CASSYSASYTGELFF. J is TRBJ2-2 and V is TRBV6-5; D perhaps matches TRBD2 (5 bases). The germline V gene encodes CDR1 MNHEY and CDR2 SVGAGI. The CDR3 covers 15 residues. Trimming pared 0 bases from V and 3 bases from J, leaving 8 bases between.

This chain joins TRBV20-1 and TRBJ1-2, with 7 bases identical to TRBD1. The CDR3 spans 15 residues. With 3 bases clipped from V and 1 base from J, the junction kept 8 bases outside the gene matches. Germline V gene lookup returns CDR1 DFQATT and CDR2 SNEGSKA (reference sequence). The CDR3 coding sequence is TGCAGTGCTAGCGGCGACAGGGCGAGTAACTATGGCTACACCTTC. Translated: CSASGDRASNYGYTF.

The chain has TRBV6-8 and TRBJ1-2; 7 bases match TRBD1. The CDR3 spans 13 residues. The trim removed 7 bases at V and 3 bases at J, leaving 5 bases unmatched. CDR1 and CDR2 (germline): MNHGY, SAAAGT. The CDR3 here is CASTDRDHYGYTF. CDR3 sequence (DNA): TGTGCCAGCACTGACAGGGATCACTATGGCTACACCTTC.

The J gene is TRBJ2-7, the V gene TRBV6-6, with D possibly being TRBD1 (6 bases). CDR1 MNHNY and CDR2 SVGAGI come from the germline V gene (reference sequence). The germline V and J ends were trimmed by 7 bases and 2 bases, with 21 bases remaining between them. There are 16 residues in the CDR3. DNA for the CDR3: TGTGCCAGCACCGACGCCGAACGGACAGCTACCTACGAGCAGTACTTC. Translating it yields CASTDAERTATYEQYF.

This clonotype was detected a few times. J is TRBJ1-1 and V is TRBV18, with TRBD1 matching 8 bases. Germline CDR1 is KGHSH and CDR2 is LQKENI. The CDR3 extends over 18 amino acids. Trimming cost V 0 bases and J 4 bases; bases outside gene matches: 13. CDR3 region: CASSPPVQGATRGTEAFF. DNA for the CDR3: TGTGCCAGCTCACCACCGGTGCAGGGGGCCACCAGGGGCACTGAAGCTTTCTTT.

This clonotype was recorded at least ten times. V and J are TRBV7-9 and TRBJ2-7; D is possibly TRBD1 (6 bases). Per germline, CDR1 SEHNR and CDR2 FQNEAQ (reference sequence). V gave up 4 bases and J gave up 0 bases, with 10 bases separating them. CDR3 length: 14 amino acids. CDR3 DNA sequence: TGTGCCAGCAGCTCAGACAGGCGCTCCTACGAGCAGTACTTC. It yields the protein CASSSDRRSYEQYF.

This chain connects TRBV6-5 to TRBJ2-7; maybe TRBD1 (5 bases). Trimming took 6 bases from V and 0 from J, leaving 12 bases between them. Germline lookup yields CDR1 MNHEY and CDR2 SVGAGI. This CDR3 contains 14 residues. In DNA form, the CDR3 reads TGTGCCAGCAGCCCGGTCCAGGGCTCCTACGAGCAGTACTTC. The encoded protein is CASSPVQGSYEQYF.

The gene calls are TRBV10-3 and TRBJ1-2; 11 positions agree with TRBD1. The CDR3 contains 14 residues. V gave up 7 bases and J gave up 5 bases; unmatched junction bases: 6. Germline CDR1 is ENHRY and CDR2 is SYGVKD. CDR3 sequence reads: CAITGDRGSYGYTF. In DNA form, the CDR3 reads TGTGCCATCACAGGGGACAGGGGGTCTTATGGCTACACCTTC.

The chain carries TRBV25-1 and TRBJ2-1; a weak D match, TRBD1 (7 bases). In germline, CDR1 is MGHDK, CDR2 SYGVNS. This CDR3 spans 13 amino acids. Between the trimmed V and J ends, which lost 3 bases and 10 bases, there was a span of 13 bases. The CDR3 bases are TGTGCCAGCAGTGAGGCAGGGGGGTTGGAGCAGTTCTTC. Translating gives CASSEAGGLEQFF.

The sample holds one count of this clonotype. A much larger clone lies a single base off, so this may be a read error. V usage is TRBV7-4 and J usage is TRBJ2-5; maybe TRBD2 (6 bases). Germline loops: CDR1 SGHVT, CDR2 SQSDAQ. This CDR3 region has 15 residues. Trimming took off 6 bases at V and 3 bases at J, with 17 bases between the two ends. CDR3 residues: CASSENSWGEETQYF. The CDR3 DNA sequence: TGTGCCAGCAGTGAGAATTCGTGGGGGGAAGAGACCCAGTACTTC.

A remark on this clonotype: The germline gene is not matched at one end of the junction; a read error may be the cause. The J gene is TRBJ2-3, the V gene TRBV7-2, with TRBD2 as a possible D gene (5 bases). The CDR3 is 16 amino acids. CDR1 is SGHTA and CDR2 is FQGNSA in the germline V gene. CDR3 nucleotides: TGTGCCAGCAGCTTCAAAAGTTTGGGAGTCGGGGATACGAAGTATTTT. Translating it yields CASSFKSLGVGDTKYF.